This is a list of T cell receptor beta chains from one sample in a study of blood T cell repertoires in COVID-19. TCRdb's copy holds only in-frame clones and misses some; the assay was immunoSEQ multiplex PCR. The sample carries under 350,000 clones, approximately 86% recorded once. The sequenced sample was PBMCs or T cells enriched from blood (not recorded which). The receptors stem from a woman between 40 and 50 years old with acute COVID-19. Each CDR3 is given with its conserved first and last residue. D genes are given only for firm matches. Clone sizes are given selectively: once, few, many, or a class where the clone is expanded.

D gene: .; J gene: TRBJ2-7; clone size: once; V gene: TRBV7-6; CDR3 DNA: TGTGCCAGCAGCTTAGACCCTATTACCTACGAGCAGTACTTC; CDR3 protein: CASSLDPITYEQYF
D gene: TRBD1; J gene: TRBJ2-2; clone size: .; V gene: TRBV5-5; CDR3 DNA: TGTGCCAGCAGCGACCGACAGGGGATGATCACCGGGGAGCTGTTTTTT; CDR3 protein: CASSDRQGMITGELFF
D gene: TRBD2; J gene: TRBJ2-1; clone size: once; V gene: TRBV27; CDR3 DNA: TGTGCCAGCAGTTTCCGCCGACTAGCGGGCGACTACAATGAGCAGTTCTTC; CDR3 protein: CASSFRRLAGDYNEQFF
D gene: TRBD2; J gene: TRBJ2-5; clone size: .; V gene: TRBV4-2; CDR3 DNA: TGTGCCAGCAGCCGACTAGCGGGGGGGCCAAACCAAGAGACCCAGTACTTC; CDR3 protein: CASSRLAGGPNQETQYF
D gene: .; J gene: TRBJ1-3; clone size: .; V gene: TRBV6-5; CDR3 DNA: TGTGCCAGCAGTCCCGGGGGGGGGTCTGGAAACACCATATATTTT; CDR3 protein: CASSPGGGSGNTIYF
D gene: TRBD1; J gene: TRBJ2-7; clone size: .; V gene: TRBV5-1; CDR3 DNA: TGCGCCAGCAGCCGACAGGGGTCCTACGAGCAGTACTTC; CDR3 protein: CASSRQGSYEQYF
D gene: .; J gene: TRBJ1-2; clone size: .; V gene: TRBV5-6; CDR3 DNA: TGTGCCAGCACCCCGGGAGGGGGGAATGGCTACACCTTC; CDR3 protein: CASTPGGGNGYTF
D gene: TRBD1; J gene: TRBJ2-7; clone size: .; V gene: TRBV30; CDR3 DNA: TGTGCCTGGGTAGACAGGGGAATCACCCTAGGATTATTTTCGGTGGGCTACGAGCAGTACTTC; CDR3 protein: CAWVDRGITLGLFSVGYEQYF
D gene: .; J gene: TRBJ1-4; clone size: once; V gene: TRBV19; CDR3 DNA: TGTGCCAGTAGAACGAGGTGGGCTAATGAAAAACTGTTTTTT; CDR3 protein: CASRTRWANEKLFF
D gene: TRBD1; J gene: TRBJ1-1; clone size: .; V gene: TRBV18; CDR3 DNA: TGTGCCAGCTCACCAGGGACAGGGGGCAAGGGGACCTTCCCTGAAGCTTTCTTT; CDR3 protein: CASSPGTGGKGTFPEAFF
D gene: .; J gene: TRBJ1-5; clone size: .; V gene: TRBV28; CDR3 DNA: TGTGCCAGCAGGGGGGGGACGCTCGAGCGGAGTCAGCCCCAGCATTTT; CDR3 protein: CASRGGTLERSQPQHF
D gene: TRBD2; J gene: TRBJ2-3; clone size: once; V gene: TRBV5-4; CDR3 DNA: TGTGCCAGCAGCGCCCGGGGGGTATTGGCCACAGATACGCAGTATTTT; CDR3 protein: CASSARGVLATDTQYF
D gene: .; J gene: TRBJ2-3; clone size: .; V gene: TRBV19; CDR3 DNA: TGTGCCAGTAGTCTCGGGGACTCATACACAGATACGCAGTATTTT; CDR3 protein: CASSLGDSYTDTQYF
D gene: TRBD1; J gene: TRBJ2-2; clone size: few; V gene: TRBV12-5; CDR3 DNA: TGTGCTAGTGGCCGCGGGACAGGGGGGGACACCGGGGAGCTGTTTTTT; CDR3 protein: CASGRGTGGDTGELFF
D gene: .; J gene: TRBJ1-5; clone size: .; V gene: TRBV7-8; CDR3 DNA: TGTGCCAGCAGCTTAGGATCCAGTAGCAATCAGCCCCAGCATTTT; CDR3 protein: CASSLGSSSNQPQHF